This T cell receptor beta chain was observed in a study of blood T cell repertoires in COVID-19. Study summary: Spain, Italy and the United States supplied samples that represented acute and convalescent COVID-19.

In the original workflow: Reference gene primer amplification gave nucleated cell count estimates. Method: immunoSEQ multiplex PCR; TCRdb's copy keeps in-frame clones and lacks some. From that table come the V and J calls and clone size; the DNA was used to work out D and trimming. The sample has about 140,000 clones; approximately 83% are singletons. The study recruited people aged about 18 to 89 years across some 23 US areas. Assignment of participants to cohorts was predicated upon participant-reported clinical history. The source of this sequence is a man aged 65-85 years who had been exposed to COVID-19. Specimen: PBMCs or T cells enriched from blood (not recorded which).

As DNA, the CDR3 is TGCGCCAGCAGCTCGACTACGAGCTCCTACGAGCAGTACTTC. Amino acid sequence: CASSSTTSSYEQYF. J is TRBJ2-7 and V is TRBV5-1, with a weak D call TRBD2 (5 bases). Germline V gene lookup returns CDR1 SGHRS and CDR2 YFSETQ. Trimming removed 3 bases from V and 0 bases from J, with 10 bases in between. This CDR3 spans 14 amino acids.